These T cell receptor beta chains were read from a single sample in a study of monozygotic twins with inflammatory bowel disease. TCRdb re-called the 5' RACE reads; every CDR3 protein appears as one record, without DNA. Its clone listing holds roughly 200,000 distinct CDR3 sequences. The sequencing sample was made of blood. The receptors here all came from a human donor with ulcerative colitis or Crohn's disease, or a healthy co-twin of an affected twin (not recorded which). The CDR3 runs from the conserved cysteine through the conserved F or W. Size tells how often a clone was seen (once, few, many) or the class of an expanded clone, and some rows leave it out.

j_call clone_size v_call cdr3_aa
TRBJ1-2 NA TRBV6-1 CASSEAAGEIYGYTF
TRBJ1-1 NA TRBV7-9 CASSGRLVTEAFF
TRBJ2-7 NA TRBV14 CASSCYRVVSTYEQYF
TRBJ1-1 NA TRBV10-2 CASSAGRSPEAFF
TRBJ1-5 NA TRBV7-8 CASSLAGAQPQHF
TRBJ2-2 NA TRBV2 CASSDGRFGTGELFF
TRBJ2-2 NA TRBV9 CASSVGRTAPGELFF
TRBJ2-1 NA TRBV24-1 CATSEPLAGGVNEQFF
TRBJ2-2 NA TRBV4-1 CASSQIPVALTGELFF
TRBJ2-5 NA TRBV29-1 CSVRPLLQETQYF
TRBJ2-7 NA TRBV9 CASSVGPGTQYEQYF
TRBJ2-3 NA TRBV29-1 CSVEQRDWADTQYF
TRBJ2-1 NA TRBV5-1 CASSPEWRDHEQFF
TRBJ1-2 NA TRBV20-1 CSASVTQADGYTF
TRBJ2-3 NA TRBV10-3 CAIGQGGTDTQYF
TRBJ2-2 NA TRBV7-6 CASSFTRLAGGPHTGELFF
TRBJ2-7 NA TRBV28 CASSLLRTFGEQYF
TRBJ2-7 NA TRBV11-1 CASSEPKGDTSSYEQYF
TRBJ2-6 NA TRBV12-3/TRBV12-4 CAGIGPGANVLTF
TRBJ1-5 NA TRBV12-3/TRBV12-4 CASSLSGGNQPQHF
TRBJ2-2 NA TRBV10-3 CAISVTRGTGRTGELFF
TRBJ2-3 medium-sized TRBV19 CASNVGADTQYF
TRBJ2-2 NA TRBV4-3 CASSLDGRTGGFGELFF
TRBJ2-1 NA TRBV12-3/TRBV12-4 CASSLPRGSYNEQFF
TRBJ1-1 NA TRBV5-6 CASTEGPGADTEAFF
TRBJ2-2 NA TRBV20-1 CSARDRGSGELFF
TRBJ1-1 NA TRBV18 CASSPPGRGQNTEAFF
TRBJ2-1 NA TRBV2 CASSERRLSYNEQFF
TRBJ2-3 NA TRBV7-8 CASSLSSGGRADTQYF
TRBJ2-7 NA TRBV13 CASSSWGTSGIEQYF
TRBJ2-7 NA TRBV20-1 CSAVPGQGYEQYF
TRBJ1-1 NA TRBV28 CASRPGAYEAFF
TRBJ2-1 NA TRBV28 CASSRSGTGIYNEQFF
TRBJ2-3 NA TRBV7-2 CASSLRTGGSDTQYF
TRBJ1-2 NA TRBV29-1 CSVPRGQDYGYTF
TRBJ1-2 NA TRBV18 CASFGQGPANYGYTF
TRBJ1-5 NA TRBV28 CASSPAQRVQPQHF
TRBJ2-7 NA TRBV18 CASSPPQGGQKGYEQYF
TRBJ1-3 NA TRBV4-2 CASSQDAGWASGNTIYF
TRBJ2-2 NA TRBV5-1 CASSPNPGTVNTGELFF
TRBJ1-5 NA TRBV6-1 CASTERPGQGWSNQPQHF
TRBJ1-1 NA TRBV13 CASSLRFLNTEAFF
TRBJ2-2 NA TRBV7-8 CASSPQQGTYNTGELFF
TRBJ1-4 NA TRBV7-9 CASSFEGLNEKLFF
TRBJ1-6 NA TRBV7-2 CASSLDYSPLHF
TRBJ1-4 NA TRBV12-3/TRBV12-4 CASSLVLAGENEKLFF
TRBJ1-5 NA TRBV5-1 CASSLDGNQPQHF
TRBJ2-7 NA TRBV7-2 CASSFSTFYEQYF
TRBJ2-5 NA TRBV12-3/TRBV12-4 CASSSSLRGSGETQYF
TRBJ2-5 NA TRBV27 CASSLSPLGETQYF
TRBJ2-7 NA TRBV7-9 CASKRAEISEQYF
TRBJ1-1 NA TRBV2 CASSPQGVATEAFF
TRBJ1-6 NA TRBV11-1 CASSRGGSPLHF
TRBJ2-5 NA TRBV19 CASGKEGRSETQYF
TRBJ2-7 NA TRBV18 CASSIGTGSYEQYF